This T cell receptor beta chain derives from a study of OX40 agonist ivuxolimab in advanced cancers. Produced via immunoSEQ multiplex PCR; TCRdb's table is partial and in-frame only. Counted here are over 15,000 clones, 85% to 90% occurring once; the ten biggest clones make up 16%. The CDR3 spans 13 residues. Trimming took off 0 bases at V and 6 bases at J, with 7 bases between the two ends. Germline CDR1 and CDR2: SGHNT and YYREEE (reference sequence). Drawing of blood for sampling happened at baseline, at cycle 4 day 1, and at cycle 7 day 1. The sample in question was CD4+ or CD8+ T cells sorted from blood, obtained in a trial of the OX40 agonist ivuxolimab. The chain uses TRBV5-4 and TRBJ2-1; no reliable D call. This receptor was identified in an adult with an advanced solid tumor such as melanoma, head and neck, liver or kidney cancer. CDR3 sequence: CASSLDGLNEQFF. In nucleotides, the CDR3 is TGTGCCAGCAGCTTGGACGGTCTCAATGAGCAGTTCTTC.